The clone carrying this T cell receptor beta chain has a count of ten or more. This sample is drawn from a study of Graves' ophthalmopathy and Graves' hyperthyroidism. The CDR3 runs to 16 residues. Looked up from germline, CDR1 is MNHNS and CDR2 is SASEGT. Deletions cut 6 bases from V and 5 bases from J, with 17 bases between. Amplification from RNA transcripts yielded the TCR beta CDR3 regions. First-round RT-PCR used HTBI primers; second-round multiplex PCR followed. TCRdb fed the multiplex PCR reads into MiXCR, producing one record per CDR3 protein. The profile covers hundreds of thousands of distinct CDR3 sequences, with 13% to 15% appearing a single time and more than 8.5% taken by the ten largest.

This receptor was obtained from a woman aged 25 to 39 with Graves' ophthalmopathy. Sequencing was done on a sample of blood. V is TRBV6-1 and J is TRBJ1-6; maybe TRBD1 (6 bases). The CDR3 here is CASRLKGGSNNSPLHF. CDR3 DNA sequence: TGTGCCAGCAGACTCAAGGGGGGCAGCAATAATTCACCCCTCCACTTT.